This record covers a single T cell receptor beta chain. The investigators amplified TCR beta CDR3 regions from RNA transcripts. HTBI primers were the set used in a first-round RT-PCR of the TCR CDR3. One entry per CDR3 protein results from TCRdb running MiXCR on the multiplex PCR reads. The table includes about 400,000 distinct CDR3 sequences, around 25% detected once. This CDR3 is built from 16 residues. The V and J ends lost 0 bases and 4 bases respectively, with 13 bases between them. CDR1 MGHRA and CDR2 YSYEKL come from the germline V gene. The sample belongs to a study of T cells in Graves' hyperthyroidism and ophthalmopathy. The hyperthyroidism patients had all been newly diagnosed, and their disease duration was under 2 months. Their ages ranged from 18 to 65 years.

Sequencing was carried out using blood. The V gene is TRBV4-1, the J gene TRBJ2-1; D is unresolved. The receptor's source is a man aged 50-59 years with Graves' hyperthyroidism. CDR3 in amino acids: CASSQEGVAGYNEQFF. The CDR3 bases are TGCGCCAGCAGCCAAGAAGGAGTAGCTGGGTACAATGAGCAGTTCTTC.